One sample yielded the 27 T cell receptor beta chains listed below, sequenced in a study of T cells in localized non-small cell lung cancer. Sequenced by immunoSEQ multiplex PCR; TCRdb stores in-frame clones only, minus some. This table has about 26,000 clones, roughly 80% appearing once. The sample here was peripheral blood, taken before any cancer treatment. The receptors shown here come from a woman between 35 and 75 years old with stage I lung adenocarcinoma.

This chain uses TRBV11-1 with TRBJ2-7, with 7 bases matching TRBD2. The CDR3 covers 14 residues. The J segment lost 3 bases and the V segment lost 5 bases, leaving 7 bases of the junction unmatched. Germline CDR1 SGHAT, CDR2 FQDESV (reference sequence). CDR3 in amino acids: CASSPDGGNYEQYF. The DNA for the CDR3 is TGTGCCAGCAGCCCCGACGGGGGGAACTACGAGCAGTACTTC.

The J gene is TRBJ1-2, the V gene TRBV4-1; D is ambiguous. V lost 0 bases to trimming and J lost 4 bases, with 9 bases between them. CDR1 and CDR2 from the germline V gene are MGHRA and YSYEKL. The CDR3 length is 14 residues. The CDR3 coding sequence is TGCGCCAGCAGCCAAGATTGGGCGGTCTATGGCTACACCTTC. It translates to CASSQDWAVYGYTF.

This chain joins TRBV5-1 and TRBJ2-2; D is unresolved. The V gene's germline CDR1 is SGHRS and CDR2 YFSETQ. The CDR3 sequence is 13 residues long. V lost 3 bases, J lost 1 base, and 4 bases lay in between. In DNA, the CDR3 is TGCGCCAGCAGCTACGGGAACACCGGGGAGCTGTTTTTT. Amino acids: CASSYGNTGELFF.

In its sample, this clone was seen once. V and J are TRBV4-3 and TRBJ1-1, with 10 bases lining up with TRBD1. The junction had 7 bases not matched to a gene; V was cut back by 1 base and J by 5 bases. Germline lookup yields CDR1 LGHNA and CDR2 YSLEER. This CDR3 has 16 amino acids. CDR3 residues: CASSQVGTGEGTEAFF. CDR3 bases: TGCGCCAGCAGCCAAGTAGGGACAGGGGAAGGAACTGAAGCTTTCTTT.

This chain joins TRBV25-1 and TRBJ2-5; possibly TRBD2 for D (6 bases). Looked up from germline, CDR1 is MGHDK and CDR2 is SYGVNS. This CDR3 contains 16 residues. V shed 3 bases and J shed 5 bases, with 19 bases lying between them. CDR3 DNA: TGTGCCAGCAGTGACTCACTCGCGGGGTTCGCGGAGACCCAGTACTTC. This codes for CASSDSLAGFAETQYF.

This chain connects TRBV6-1 to TRBJ2-1; TRBD1 aligns across 8 bases. Germline CDR1 reads MNHNS; CDR2 reads SASEGT. The CDR3 extends over 13 amino acids. The J segment lost 8 bases and the V segment lost 4 bases, leaving 4 bases of the junction unmatched. The DNA of the CDR3 is TGTGCCAGCAGTGTTTACAGGGGGGATGAGCAGTTCTTC. Encoded protein: CASSVYRGDEQFF.

This chain connects TRBV2 to TRBJ1-2; D is uncertain. V dropped 4 bases and J dropped 4 bases, with 10 bases sitting between them. The CDR3 has 13 residues. Germline V gene lookup returns CDR1 SNHLY and CDR2 FYNNEI. CDR3 coding DNA: TGTGCCAGCAGTGTCGGGCAGACCTATGGCTACACCTTC. Translated: CASSVGQTYGYTF.

The CDR3 bases are TGTGCCAGCTCACCACGGGCGTCTCCCGGGAGGAATGAAAAACTGTTTTTT. Encoded protein: CASSPRASPGRNEKLFF. The chain links TRBV18 to TRBJ1-4; D is unclear. Germline loops: CDR1 KGHSH, CDR2 LQKENI. CDR3 length equals 17 residues. The V and J ends lost 1 base and 5 bases respectively, with 17 bases between them.

The V call is TRBV5-1, the J call TRBJ1-6; perhaps TRBD1 as D (5 bases). Germline CDR1 reads SGHRS; CDR2 reads YFSETQ. Trimming removed 7 bases from V and 9 bases from J, with 20 bases in between. The CDR3 length is 15 residues. The CDR3 DNA reads TGCGCCAGCCGCGCCCCGGGAGGGGCGGTTTCACCCCTCCACTTT. It encodes CASRAPGGAVSPLHF.

V is TRBV7-2 and J is TRBJ2-2, with a weak D call TRBD1 (6 bases). The CDR3 has 14 amino acids. Trimming pared 3 bases from V and 4 bases from J, leaving 9 bases between. CDR1 is SGHTA and CDR2 is FQGNSA in the germline V gene. The CDR3 reads CASSFDRSTGELFF. The DNA of the CDR3 is TGTGCCAGCAGCTTCGACAGGTCCACCGGGGAGCTGTTTTTT.

In this sample, this clone turned up a few times. The chain combines TRBV2 with TRBJ1-1; D perhaps matches TRBD1 (5 bases). The germline V gene has CDR1 SNHLY and CDR2 FYNNEI. V was pared by 6 bases and J by 7 bases, with 12 bases between. CDR3 size: 12 residues. DNA for the CDR3: TGTGCCAGCAGAGTCGGGGGTGGTGAAGCTTTCTTT. This sequence encodes CASRVGGGEAFF.

This clone was picked up a small number of times. The gene calls are TRBV6-5 and TRBJ1-2; D perhaps matches TRBD1 (6 bases). The CDR3 loop spans 14 amino acids. Trimming removed 9 bases from V and 4 bases from J, with 18 bases in between. CDR1 is MNHEY and CDR2 is SVGAGI in the germline V gene. The CDR3 DNA is TGTGCCAGTCAACGGATGGGGGGCCGCTATGGCTACACCTTC. Translated: CASQRMGGRYGYTF.

The chain joins TRBV7-9 to TRBJ1-1; possibly TRBD1 for D (5 bases). The CDR3 length is 14 residues. The V end lost 7 bases, the J end lost 6 bases, and 18 bases lay between the germline ends. Looked up from germline, CDR1 is SEHNR and CDR2 is FQNEAQ (reference sequence). This chain's CDR3 is CASIQGGGFAEAFF. As DNA, the CDR3 is TGTGCCAGCATCCAGGGTGGGGGATTCGCTGAAGCTTTCTTT. The full variable domain, completed using reference TRBV7-9 and TRBJ1-1, is DTGVSQNPRHKITKRGQNVTFRCDPISEHNRLYWYRQTLGQGPEFLTYFQNEAQLEKSRLLSDRFSAERPKGSFSTLEIQRTEQGDSAMYLCASIQGGGFAEAFFGQGTRLTVV.

The V and J genes are TRBV6-5 and TRBJ2-6, with D unclear. The germline V gene has CDR1 MNHEY and CDR2 SVGAGI. Trimming stripped 6 bases from V and 4 bases from J, with 4 bases between. This CDR3 spans 12 amino acids. CDR3: CASSGGANVLTF. DNA of the CDR3: TGTGCCAGCAGCGGCGGGGCCAACGTCCTGACTTTC.

This sequence joins TRBV5-5 and TRBJ1-2; maybe TRBD1 (5 bases). In germline, CDR1 is SGHKS, CDR2 YYEKEE (reference sequence). Trimming shortened V by 0 bases and J by 8 bases, and 8 bases separated the two germline ends. CDR3 length: 12 residues. CDR3 sequence: CASSLEEGGYTF. As DNA, the CDR3 is TGTGCCAGCAGCTTGGAGGAGGGGGGCTACACCTTC.

The chain joins TRBV2 to TRBJ1-4, with 10 bases identical to TRBD1. J gave up 4 bases and V 7 bases, and 6 bases lay outside the gene matches. There are 15 residues in the CDR3. Germline CDR1 and CDR2: SNHLY and FYNNEI. CDR3 region: CASKIDRGLNEKLFF. The CDR3 nucleotides are TGTGCCAGCAAAATAGACAGGGGGCTTAATGAAAAACTGTTTTTT.

The gene calls are TRBV4-3 and TRBJ1-3, with D hard to call. Trimming took off 1 base at V and 0 bases at J, with 10 bases between the two ends. Germline CDR1 LGHNA, CDR2 YSLEER. The CDR3 has 16 amino acids. CDR3 sequence: CASSQGLYSSGNTIYF. DNA of the CDR3: TGCGCCAGCAGCCAAGGATTATATAGCTCTGGAAACACCATATATTTT.

In its sample, this clone was seen once. The chain links TRBV2 to TRBJ1-4, with 8 bases that match TRBD1. The CDR3 length is 14 residues. J was trimmed by 7 bases and V by 4 bases; bases with no gene match: 5. CDR1 and CDR2 from the germline V gene are SNHLY and FYNNEI. The CDR3 bases are TGTGCCAGCAGTGTGGTCAGGGGGCGTGAAAAACTGTTTTTT. Its protein product is CASSVVRGREKLFF.

This chain uses TRBV30 with TRBJ2-5; no reliable D call. The J call may not be correct, given that the DNA end is closer to TRBJ2-7. Looked up from germline, CDR1 is GTSNPN and CDR2 is SVGIG (reference sequence). This CDR3 is built from 13 residues. This CDR3 reads CAWSEGFSYEQYF. CDR3 nucleotides: TGTGCCTGGAGTGAGGGATTTTCCTACGAGCAGTACTTC.

The CDR3 DNA is TGTGCCAGCAGTCGGGGACAGGGCCAAAACAATGAGCAGTTCTTC. As protein: CASSRGQGQNNEQFF. V usage is TRBV6-1 and J usage is TRBJ2-1, with 9 bases lining up with TRBD1. Germline V gene lookup returns CDR1 MNHNS and CDR2 SASEGT. This CDR3 is built from 15 residues. The junction had 7 bases not matched to a gene; V was cut back by 5 bases and J by 5 bases.

The CDR3 loop reads CASSLSRGGAFEQFF. For the CDR3, the DNA is TGTGCCAGCAGCTTAAGTCGCGGGGGGGCCTTTGAGCAGTTCTTC. V is TRBV11-2 and J is TRBJ2-1; 9 nucleotides line up with TRBD2. CDR1 and CDR2 from the germline V gene are SGHAT and FQNNGV. J was trimmed by 9 bases and V by 2 bases; bases with no gene match: 8. This CDR3 spans 15 amino acids.

The rearrangement uses TRBV27 and TRBJ1-2; 10 positions agree with TRBD1. Looked up from germline, CDR1 is MNHEY and CDR2 is SMNVEV (reference sequence). The length of the CDR3 is 15 residues. The trim removed 8 bases at V and 8 bases at J, leaving 14 bases unmatched. The CDR3 here is CASAPRDRGLSGYTF. DNA for the CDR3: TGTGCCAGCGCCCCCCGGGACAGGGGTCTGAGCGGCTACACCTTC.

In this sample, this clone turned up once. The V call is TRBV7-9, the J call TRBJ2-1; TRBD2 agrees at 9 bases. The ends lost 6 bases at V and 2 bases at J; junction bases unmatched: 11. Per the germline V gene, CDR1 is SEHNR and CDR2 is FQNEAQ (reference sequence). The CDR3 extends over 17 amino acids. CDR3 nucleotide sequence: TGTGCCAGCAGTTTCGGGGCAGCGGGGGGTACCTACAATGAGCAGTTCTTC. This gives the protein CASSFGAAGGTYNEQFF.

This clone was seen only a few times. The chain is built from TRBV4-3 and TRBJ1-5; the D is unclear. Germline V lookup: CDR1 LGHNA, CDR2 YSLEER. The ends were cut back, 0 bases at V and 4 bases at J, with 7 bases in the middle. The CDR3 totals 14 residues. The CDR3 here is CASSQDLGNQPQHF. DNA for the CDR3: TGCGCCAGCAGCCAAGATCTGGGGAATCAGCCCCAGCATTTT.

This chain uses TRBV9 with TRBJ1-3; D may be TRBD1 (5 bases). The CDR3 covers 14 residues. Trimming took off 0 bases at V and 5 bases at J, with 9 bases between the two ends. From germline, CDR1 is SGDLS and CDR2 YYNGEE. CDR3 residues: CASSVAMGRNTIYF. CDR3 nucleotides: TGTGCCAGCAGCGTAGCTATGGGGCGAAACACCATATATTTT. The full variable domain, its missing parts supplied by reference TRBV9 and TRBJ1-3, is DSGVTQTPKHLITATGQRVTLRCSPRSGDLSVYWYQQSLDQGLQFLIQYYNGEERAKGNILERFSAQQFPDLHSELNLSSLELGDSALYFCASSVAMGRNTIYFGEGSWLTVV.

The rearrangement uses TRBV5-4 and TRBJ2-2; D not certain. V lost 0 bases and J 7 bases, leaving 13 bases between the germline ends. Looked up from germline, CDR1 is SGHNT and CDR2 is YYREEE (reference sequence). This CDR3 region has 15 residues. The CDR3 sequence: CASSLAGRPDGELFF. In nucleotides, the CDR3 is TGTGCCAGCAGCTTGGCGGGTAGACCCGACGGGGAGCTGTTTTTT.

The chain combines TRBV6-5 with TRBJ1-2; D gene uncertain. V was trimmed by 6 bases and J by 3 bases, leaving 14 bases between them. CDR3 length equals 14 residues. CDR1 MNHEY and CDR2 SVGAGI come from the germline V gene. Here the CDR3 reads CASRPPNMYYGYTF. The CDR3 DNA is TGTGCCAGCAGACCGCCCAACATGTACTATGGCTACACCTTC.